This T cell receptor beta chain was recovered during a study of CD8+CD57+ T cells in acquired aplastic anemia listed by TCRdb under 2018. The study in broad terms: A mean of around 3 ug of DNA, ranging from roughly 0.18 to 30 ug, was extracted from sorted CD4+ and CD8+ cells. An average of about 10 million reads for CD4+ cells and approximately 11 million reads for CD8+ cells was obtained from healthy donor samples.

Its CDR3 holds 14 amino acids, cysteine through phenylalanine. The kept DNA is CDR3 alone, 42 bases in frame from the first base. V was cut back by 2 bases and J by 2 bases, leaving a gap of 9 bases between them. CDR1 and CDR2, per the germline V gene (reference sequence), are LGHDT and YNNKEL. In the study, sorted CD4+ and CD8+ blood T cells from patients with severe aplastic anemia and from healthy subjects underwent deep sequencing of TCR repertoires. Ficoll-Paque density gradient centrifugation was used to isolate peripheral blood mononuclear cells. Before DNA was extracted, CD4+ and CD8+ T cells were sorted using either FACS or magnetic beads. TCR beta VDJ combination and CDR3 sequence profiling used genomic DNA as the template. TCR repertoire sequencing was run on an Illumina HiSeq 2000. For the original study's pipeline: Repertoire assessment relied on Simpson's diversity index, CDR3 size and DJ length profiles, and TRBV/TRBJ rearrangement plots. Whichever DNA sequence was most abundant in the deep sequencing data was defined as the immunodominant clone. CDR3 amino acid sequences were screened for sharing across subjects and were compared with published repertoires and the VDJdb database. Using fastp at Q25 and MiXCR, TCRdb reprocessed the public reads and kept productive beta chains. Duplicate CDR3 protein sequences are folded into a single record with the most common DNA and genes. The V and J calls follow TCRdb's processing rather than the paper's. This sample lists tens of thousands of distinct CDR3 sequences; about 50% were detected once. Of the sample, about 2.5% is held by the ten largest clones.

The study at large found these results: Between patients and healthy controls, no significant difference in CD8+ Simpson's diversity was found (P=0.060). Over 25 CD8+ CDR3 sequences were found in both patients and controls but appeared to be highly expressed in patients and within the immunodominant clones of the patients.

This clonotype has at least ten counts. Its antigen remains undetermined. Base-call qualities are not available, and no considerably larger clone is one nucleotide away. This receptor was obtained from a human donor in good health, serving as a control. The sequenced sample was sorted CD4+, CD8+, or CD8+CD57+ T cells (not recorded which) from PBMCs. The rearrangement joined TRBV3-1 to TRBJ1-1; perhaps TRBD1 is the D gene, with 5 bases matching. The CDR3 in this case is CASSQFRENTEAFF. In nucleotides, the sequence is TGTGCCAGCAGCCAATTCAGGGAAAACACTGAAGCTTTCTTT. The full variable domain, completed from the reference TRBV3-1 and TRBJ1-1 proteins outside the CDR3, reads DTAVSQTPKYLVTQMGNDKSIKCEQNLGHDTMYWYKQDSKKFLKIMFSYNNKELIINETVPNRFSPKSPDKAHLNLHINSLELGDSAVYFCASSQFRENTEAFFGQGTRLTVV.